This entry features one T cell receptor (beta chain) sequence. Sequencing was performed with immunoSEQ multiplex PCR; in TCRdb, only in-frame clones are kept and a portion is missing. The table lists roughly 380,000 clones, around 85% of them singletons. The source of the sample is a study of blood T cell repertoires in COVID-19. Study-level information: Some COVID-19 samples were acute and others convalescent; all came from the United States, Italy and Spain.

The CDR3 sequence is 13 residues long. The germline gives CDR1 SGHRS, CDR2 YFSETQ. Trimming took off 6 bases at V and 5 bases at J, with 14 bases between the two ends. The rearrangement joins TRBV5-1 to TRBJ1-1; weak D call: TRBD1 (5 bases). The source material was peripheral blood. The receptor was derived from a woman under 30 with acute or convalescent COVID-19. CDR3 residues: CASKFGAATEAFF. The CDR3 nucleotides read TGCGCCAGCAAATTTGGGGCCGCTACTGAAGCTTTCTTT.